This TCR beta chain was documented in a study of cytomegalovirus exposure and HLA in healthy donors (dated by TCRdb to the late 2010s). In terms of the full investigation: The 666 repertoires of the first cohort and the 95 to 150 validation repertoires were produced on the same platform, according to a later analysis. The study aimed to test whether signatures of past pathogen exposure could be identified by cataloging public T cell receptors. Besides the first cohort of 550 to 750 subjects, a separate validation cohort made up of about 120 different subjects was used. To predict cytomegalovirus infection status, the study combined high-throughput TCR immunosequencing, statistical association of individual TCRs with disease status, and machine learning. Overall study outcomes, separate from this receptor: A later analysis lacked HLA typing for the validation cohort, so it scored co-occurrence in that cohort across all 110 or so repertoires. In vitro tests confirmed that a few of the cytomegalovirus-associated TCR beta chains recognize cytomegalovirus antigens. Cytomegalovirus status was reported to be diagnosed by the classifier with high specificity and sensitivity in both the original and validation cohorts. The study listed over 150 TCR beta chains as associated with cytomegalovirus. Subsequent analysis determined that TCRs grouped into clusters in the first cohort also showed a tendency toward co-occurrence across the 130 or so validation repertoires, and roughly 95% of cluster scores exceeded 0. Across donors, most TCR sequences were observed very rarely, whereas some public TCRs were present in many individuals. According to the authors, the approach could potentially be generalized to other disease states and immunological phenotypes.

Library prep was done by the immunoSEQ multiplex PCR assay. Per the authors' processing: A statistical classification framework was built for diagnosing cytomegalovirus status from the catalog of TCR beta chain sequences. TCRdb carries this immuneACCESS record with in-frame sequences only. Its versions omit some clonotypes, under half of them owing to an unresolved V gene in the studies checked, with the rest unexplained. Clone size and V and J calls were adopted from that table, with D and trimming inferred from the DNA. The sample table lists more than 300,000 clones, roughly 88% of them with a count of one. The top ten hold about 0.8% of the sample. Donors formed part of the validation cohort, which comprised over a hundred subjects and was distinct from the first cohort of over 500 subjects. Concerning this clone: No cognate antigen has been identified for it. One base away there is no much larger clone; base qualities are not given.

The CDR3 sequence holds 14 residues, the cysteine and phenylalanine included. Kept here is only the CDR3 DNA, which spans 42 bases and is read in frame from base 1. In the germline V gene (reference sequence), CDR1 corresponds to SGHKS and CDR2 to YYEKEE. V was cut back by 3 bases and J by 0 bases, leaving a gap of 10 bases between them. This TCR derives from a woman aged 18-29 years in good health and CMV-seronegative. The sample taken for sequencing was PBMCs. The sequence is built from TRBV5-5 and TRBJ2-7; the D gene is perhaps TRBD2, from 6 matching bases. At the DNA level, the sequence is TGTGCCAGCAGCTGGGGGACTTCCTCCTACGAGCAGTACTTC. Its protein is CASSWGTSSYEQYF.